The sequence of this T cell receptor beta chain was determined in a study of metastatic and nonmetastatic thyroid tumors. Background on the study: Both malignant and benign thyroid patients supplied peripheral blood and tumor or nodule tissue samples, across which the repertoires of these patients were then compared.

This clone was observed many times. Its antigen remains unidentified. Thyroid surgery had not been preceded by any treatment in any patient. TCRdb reprocessed the PCR reads via MiXCR. The sample holds about 35,000 clones, 25% to 30% seen once. Findings of the study overall: Versus benign nodules, malignant thyroid tumors reportedly had significantly higher TCR beta diversity, in blood and tumor.

The V gene's germline CDR1 is WNHNN and CDR2 SYGVQD (reference sequence). V was pared by 0 bases and J by 4 bases, with 11 bases between. The CDR3 contains 15 residues. The V call is TRBV10-1, the J call TRBJ2-3; TRBD1 is a possible D gene (5 bases). Sample: blood. The receptor was isolated from a female donor with papillary thyroid cancer or a benign thyroid nodule (not recorded which). Some clones in this sample may be carry-over from other donors' samples. CDR3 amino acids: CASSESQGPSDTQYF. Here the CDR3 DNA reads TGCGCCAGCAGTGAGTCCCAGGGCCCGTCAGATACGCAGTATTTT.